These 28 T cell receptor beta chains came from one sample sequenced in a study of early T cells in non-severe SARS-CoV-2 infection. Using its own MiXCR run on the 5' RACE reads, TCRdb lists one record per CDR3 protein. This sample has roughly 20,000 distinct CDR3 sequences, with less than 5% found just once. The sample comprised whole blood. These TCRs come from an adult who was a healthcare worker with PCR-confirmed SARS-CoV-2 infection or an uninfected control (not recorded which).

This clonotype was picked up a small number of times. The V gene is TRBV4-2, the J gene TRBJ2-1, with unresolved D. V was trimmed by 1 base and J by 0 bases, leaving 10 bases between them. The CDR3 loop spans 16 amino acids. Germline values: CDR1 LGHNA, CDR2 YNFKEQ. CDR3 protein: CASSQVGMGSYNEQFF. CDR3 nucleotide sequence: TGTGCCAGCAGCCAAGTAGGGATGGGCTCCTACAATGAGCAGTTCTTC.

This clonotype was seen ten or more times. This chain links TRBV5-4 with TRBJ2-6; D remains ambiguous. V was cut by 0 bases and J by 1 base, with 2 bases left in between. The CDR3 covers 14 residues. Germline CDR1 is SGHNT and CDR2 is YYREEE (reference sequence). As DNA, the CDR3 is TGTGCCAGCAGCTTGGCTTCTGGGGCCAACGTCCTGACTTTC. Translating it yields CASSLASGANVLTF.

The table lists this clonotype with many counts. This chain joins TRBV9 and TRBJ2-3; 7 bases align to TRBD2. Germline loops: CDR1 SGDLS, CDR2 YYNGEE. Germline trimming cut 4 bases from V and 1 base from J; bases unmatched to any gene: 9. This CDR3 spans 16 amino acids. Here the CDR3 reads CASSLTSVTGTDTQYF. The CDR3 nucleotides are TGTGCCAGCAGCCTCACTAGCGTAACGGGCACAGATACGCAGTATTTT. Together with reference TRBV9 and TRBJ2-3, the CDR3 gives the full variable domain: DSGVTQTPKHLITATGQRVTLRCSPRSGDLSVYWYQQSLDQGLQFLIQYYNGEERAKGNILERFSAQQFPDLHSELNLSSLELGDSALYFCASSLTSVTGTDTQYFGPGTRLTVL.

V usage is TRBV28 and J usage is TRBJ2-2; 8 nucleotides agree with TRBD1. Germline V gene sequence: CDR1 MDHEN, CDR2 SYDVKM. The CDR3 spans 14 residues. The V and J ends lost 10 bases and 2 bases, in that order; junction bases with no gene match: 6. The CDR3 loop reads CATPGQENTGELFF. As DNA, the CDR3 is TGTGCCACTCCGGGACAGGAAAACACCGGGGAGCTGTTTTTT.

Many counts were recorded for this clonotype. CDR3 nucleotide sequence: TGTGCCAGCAGTGGATCGGACAGGGGGATCTCTGGGGCCAACGTCCTGACTTTC. It is translated as CASSGSDRGISGANVLTF. The chain joins TRBV6-5 to TRBJ2-6; 10 positions agree with TRBD1. Germline assignment: CDR1 MNHEY and CDR2 SVGAGI. The trim removed 5 bases at V and 0 bases at J, leaving 7 bases unmatched. The CDR3 totals 18 residues.

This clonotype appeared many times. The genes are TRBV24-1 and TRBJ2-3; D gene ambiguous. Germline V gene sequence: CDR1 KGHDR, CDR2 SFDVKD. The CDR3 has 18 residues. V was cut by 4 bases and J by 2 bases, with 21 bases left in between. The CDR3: CATSDSPDSRPITDTQYF. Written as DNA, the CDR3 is TGTGCCACCAGTGACAGCCCCGACTCCAGACCGATCACAGATACGCAGTATTTT.

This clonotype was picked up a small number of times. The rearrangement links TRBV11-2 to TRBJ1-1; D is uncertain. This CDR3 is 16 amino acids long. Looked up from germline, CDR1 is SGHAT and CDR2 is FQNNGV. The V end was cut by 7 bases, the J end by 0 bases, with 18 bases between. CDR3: CASTPSGQTMNTEAFF. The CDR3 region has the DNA TGTGCCAGCACCCCATCCGGGCAGACTATGAACACTGAAGCTTTCTTT.

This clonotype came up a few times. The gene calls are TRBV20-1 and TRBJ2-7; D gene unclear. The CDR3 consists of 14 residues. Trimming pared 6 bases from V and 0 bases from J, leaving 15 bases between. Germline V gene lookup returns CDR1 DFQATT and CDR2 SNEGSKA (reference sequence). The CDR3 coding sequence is TGCAGTGCCCCTTGGACGGAAAACTCCTACGAGCAGTACTTC. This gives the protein CSAPWTENSYEQYF.

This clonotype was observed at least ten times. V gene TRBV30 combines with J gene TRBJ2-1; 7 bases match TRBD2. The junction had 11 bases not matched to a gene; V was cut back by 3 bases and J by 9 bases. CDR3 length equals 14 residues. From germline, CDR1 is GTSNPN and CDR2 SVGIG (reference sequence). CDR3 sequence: CAWRTGGFGIEQFF. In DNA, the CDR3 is TGTGCCTGGAGAACGGGAGGCTTCGGGATTGAGCAGTTCTTC. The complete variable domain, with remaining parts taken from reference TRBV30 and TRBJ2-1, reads SQTIHQWPATLVQPVGSPLSLECTVEGTSNPNLYWYRQAAGRGLQLLFYSVGIGQISSEVPQNLSASRPQDRQFILSSKKLLLSDSGFYLCAWRTGGFGIEQFFGPGTRLTVL.

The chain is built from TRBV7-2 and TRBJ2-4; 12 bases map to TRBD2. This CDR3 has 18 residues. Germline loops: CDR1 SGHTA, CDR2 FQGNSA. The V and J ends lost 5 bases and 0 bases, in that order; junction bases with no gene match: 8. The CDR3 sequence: CASSPGTSGFLAKNIQYF. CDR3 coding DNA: TGTGCCAGCAGCCCCGGGACTAGCGGGTTCCTAGCCAAAAACATTCAGTACTTC. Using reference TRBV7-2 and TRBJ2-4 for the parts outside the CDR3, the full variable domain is GAGVSQSPSNKVTEKGKDVELRCDPISGHTALYWYRQSLGQGLEFLIYFQGNSAPDKSGLPSDRFSAERTGGSVSTLTIQRTQQEDSAVYLCASSPGTSGFLAKNIQYFGAGTRLSVL.

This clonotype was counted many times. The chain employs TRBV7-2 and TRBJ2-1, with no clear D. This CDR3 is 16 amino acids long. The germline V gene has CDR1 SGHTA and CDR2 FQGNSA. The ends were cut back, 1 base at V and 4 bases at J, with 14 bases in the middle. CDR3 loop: CASSLDQQIGYNEQFF. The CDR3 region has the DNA TGTGCCAGCAGCTTAGATCAACAAATCGGTTACAATGAGCAGTTCTTC.

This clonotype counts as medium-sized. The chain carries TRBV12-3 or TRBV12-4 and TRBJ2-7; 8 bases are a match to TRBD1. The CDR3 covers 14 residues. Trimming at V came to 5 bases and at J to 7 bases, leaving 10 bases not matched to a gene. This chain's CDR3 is CASSPDRVVREQYF. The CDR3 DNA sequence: TGTGCCAGCAGTCCGGACAGGGTTGTGAGAGAGCAGTACTTC.

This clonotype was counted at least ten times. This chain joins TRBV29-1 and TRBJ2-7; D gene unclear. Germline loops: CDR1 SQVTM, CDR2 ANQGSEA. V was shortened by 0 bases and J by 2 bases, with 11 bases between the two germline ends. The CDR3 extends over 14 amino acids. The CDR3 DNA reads TGCAGCGTTGAAGAAGCAGGCCTCGCCTACGAGCAGTACTTC. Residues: CSVEEAGLAYEQYF.

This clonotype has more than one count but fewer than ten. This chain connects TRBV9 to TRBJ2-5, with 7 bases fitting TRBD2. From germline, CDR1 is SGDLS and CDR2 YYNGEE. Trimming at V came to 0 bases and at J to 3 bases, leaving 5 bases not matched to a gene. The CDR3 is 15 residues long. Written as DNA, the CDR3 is TGTGCCAGCAGCGTAGCCCCGGGGGGTGAAGAGACCCAGTACTTC. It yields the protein CASSVAPGGEETQYF.

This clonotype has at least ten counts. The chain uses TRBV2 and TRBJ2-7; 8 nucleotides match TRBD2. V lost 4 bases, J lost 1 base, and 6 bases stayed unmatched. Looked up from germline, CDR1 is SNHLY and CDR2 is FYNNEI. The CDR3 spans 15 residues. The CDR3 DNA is TGTGCCAGCAGTGTAGAGCGGGGGATTTCCTACGAGCAGTACTTC. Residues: CASSVERGISYEQYF.

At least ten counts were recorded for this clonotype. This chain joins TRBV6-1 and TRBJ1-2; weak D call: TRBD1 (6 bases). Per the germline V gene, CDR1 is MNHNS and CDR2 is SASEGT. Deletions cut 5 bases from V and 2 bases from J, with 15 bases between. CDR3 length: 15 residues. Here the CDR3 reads CASSPYLQGNYGYTF. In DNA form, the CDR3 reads TGTGCCAGCAGTCCTTACCTACAGGGCAACTATGGCTACACCTTC.

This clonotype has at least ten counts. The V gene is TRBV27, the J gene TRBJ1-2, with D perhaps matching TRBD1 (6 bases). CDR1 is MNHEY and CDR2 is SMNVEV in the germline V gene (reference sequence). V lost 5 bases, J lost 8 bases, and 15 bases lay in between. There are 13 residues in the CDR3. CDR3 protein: CASSPGGAWGYTF. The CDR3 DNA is TGTGCCAGCAGTCCCGGGGGGGCGTGGGGCTACACCTTC.

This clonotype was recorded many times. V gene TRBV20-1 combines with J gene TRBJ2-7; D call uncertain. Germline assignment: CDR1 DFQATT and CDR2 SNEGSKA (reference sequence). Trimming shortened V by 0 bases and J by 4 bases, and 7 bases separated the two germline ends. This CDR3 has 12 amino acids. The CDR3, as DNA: TGCAGTGCTAGAGACCAACTTTACGAGCAGTACTTC. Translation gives CSARDQLYEQYF.

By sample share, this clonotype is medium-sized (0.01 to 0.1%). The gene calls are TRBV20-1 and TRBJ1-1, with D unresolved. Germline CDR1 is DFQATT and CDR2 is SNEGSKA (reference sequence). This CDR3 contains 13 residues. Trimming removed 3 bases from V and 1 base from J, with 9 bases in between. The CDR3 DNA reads TGCAGTGCTAGGCGACGCAAGAACACTGAAGCTTTCTTT. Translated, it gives CSARRRKNTEAFF.

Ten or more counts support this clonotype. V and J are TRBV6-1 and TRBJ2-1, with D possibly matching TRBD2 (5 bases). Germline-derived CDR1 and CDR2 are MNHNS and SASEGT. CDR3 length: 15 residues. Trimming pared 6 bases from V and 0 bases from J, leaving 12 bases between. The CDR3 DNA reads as TGTGCCAGCAGCGGTAGCGTAGACTCCTACAATGAGCAGTTCTTC. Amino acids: CASSGSVDSYNEQFF.

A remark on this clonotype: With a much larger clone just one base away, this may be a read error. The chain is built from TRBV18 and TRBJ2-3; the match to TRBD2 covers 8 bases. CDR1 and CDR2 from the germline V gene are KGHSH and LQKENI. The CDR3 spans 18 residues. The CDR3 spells CVSSPPLTGLAGTDTQYF. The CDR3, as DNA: TGTGTCAGCTCACCACCGCTAACAGGACTAGCCGGCACAGATACGCAGTATTTT.

The CDR3 nucleotides are TGCGCCAGCTCGGGACAGATGAACACCGGGGAGCTGTTTTTT. Protein: CASSGQMNTGELFF. The gene calls are TRBV5-1 and TRBJ2-2; TRBD1 aligns across 7 bases. The CDR3 spans 14 residues. Germline CDR1 SGHRS, CDR2 YFSETQ. The V and J ends lost 7 bases and 1 base, in that order; junction bases with no gene match: 4.

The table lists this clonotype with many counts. DNA of the CDR3: TGTGCCAGCGGGGGACAATCTGGGGCCAACGTCCTGACTTTC. Protein: CASGGQSGANVLTF. The gene calls are TRBV11-1 and TRBJ2-6; possibly TRBD1 for D (6 bases). The germline gives CDR1 SGHAT, CDR2 FQDESV (reference sequence). Trimming took off 8 bases at V and 1 base at J, with 9 bases between the two ends. CDR3 length equals 14 residues. The variable domain in full, with the rest retrieved from reference TRBV11-1 and TRBJ2-6, is EAEVAQSPRYKITEKSQAVAFWCDPISGHATLYWYRQILGQGPELLVQFQDESVVDDSQLPKDRFSAERLKGVDSTLKIQPAELGDSAMYLCASGGQSGANVLTFGAGSRLTVL.

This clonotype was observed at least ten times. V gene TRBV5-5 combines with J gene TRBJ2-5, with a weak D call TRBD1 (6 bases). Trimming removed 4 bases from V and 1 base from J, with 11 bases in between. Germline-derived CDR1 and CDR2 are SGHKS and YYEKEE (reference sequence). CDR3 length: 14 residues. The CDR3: CASSRGQLQETQYF. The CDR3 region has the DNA TGTGCCAGCAGCCGCGGACAGCTCCAAGAGACCCAGTACTTC.

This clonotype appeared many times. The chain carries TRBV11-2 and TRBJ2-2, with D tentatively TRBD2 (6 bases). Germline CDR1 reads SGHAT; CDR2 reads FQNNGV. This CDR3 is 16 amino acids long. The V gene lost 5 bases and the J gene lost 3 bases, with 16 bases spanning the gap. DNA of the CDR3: TGTGCCAGCAGCCAGGGACTCCTCGGATACACCGGGGAGCTGTTTTTT. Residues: CASSQGLLGYTGELFF.

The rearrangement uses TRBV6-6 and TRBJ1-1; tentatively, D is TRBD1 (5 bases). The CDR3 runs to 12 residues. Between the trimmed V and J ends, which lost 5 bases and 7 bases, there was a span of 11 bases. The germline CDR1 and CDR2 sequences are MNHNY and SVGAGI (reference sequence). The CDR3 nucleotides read TGTGCCAGCAGTCCGGGGGATTTTGAAGCTTTCTTT. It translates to CASSPGDFEAFF.

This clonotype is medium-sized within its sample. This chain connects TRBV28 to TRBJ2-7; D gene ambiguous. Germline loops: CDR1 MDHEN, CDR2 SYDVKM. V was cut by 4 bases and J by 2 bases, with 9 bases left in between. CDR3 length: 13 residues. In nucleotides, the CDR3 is TGTGCCAGCAGTTACACACACACCTACGAGCAGTACTTC. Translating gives CASSYTHTYEQYF.

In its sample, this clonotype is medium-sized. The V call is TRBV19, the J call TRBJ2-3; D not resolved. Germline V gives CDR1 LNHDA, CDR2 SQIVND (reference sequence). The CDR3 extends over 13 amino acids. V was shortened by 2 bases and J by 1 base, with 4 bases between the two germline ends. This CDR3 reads CASSIPRTDTQYF. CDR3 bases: TGTGCCAGTAGTATACCGCGCACAGATACGCAGTATTTT.